These 21 T cell receptor beta chains came from one sample sequenced in a study of blood T cell repertoires in COVID-19. Profiling relied on immunoSEQ multiplex PCR, and the TCRdb table lists in-frame clones only, not all of them. The data contain fewer than 250,000 clones, approximately 81% of them singletons. The source material was peripheral blood. Every receptor here comes from a man in his forties with acute or convalescent COVID-19.

The V gene is TRBV5-4, the J gene TRBJ1-4, with 7 bases identical to TRBD1. In germline, CDR1 is SGHNT, CDR2 YYREEE (reference sequence). There are 14 residues in the CDR3. V gave up 4 bases and J gave up 6 bases; unmatched junction bases: 6. CDR3 region: CASSDRAGDEKLFF. The CDR3 region has the DNA TGTGCCAGCAGCGACAGGGCAGGGGATGAAAAACTGTTTTTT.

This chain links TRBV6-5 with TRBJ1-1; 8 bases line up with TRBD1. The length of the CDR3 is 14 residues. V trimming: 7 bases; J trimming: 1 base; junction bases outside the gene matches: 5. The germline V gene has CDR1 MNHEY and CDR2 SVGAGI. CDR3 protein: CASKGGQENTEAFF. For the CDR3, the DNA is TGTGCCAGCAAGGGGGGACAGGAGAACACTGAAGCTTTCTTT.

The chain carries TRBV6-5 and TRBJ1-4; 8 bases match TRBD1. Germline assignment: CDR1 MNHEY and CDR2 SVGAGI. CDR3 length: 15 residues. Trimming removed 8 bases from V and 10 bases from J; junction bases left unmatched: 15. The CDR3 spells CASYHSGQVIGKLFF. The CDR3, as DNA: TGTGCCAGCTACCATTCGGGACAGGTCATCGGAAAACTGTTTTTT.

The chain joins TRBV7-8 to TRBJ1-2; perhaps TRBD1 as D (6 bases). The germline gives CDR1 SGHVS, CDR2 FQNEAQ. This CDR3 region has 16 residues. Trimming pared 1 base from V and 2 bases from J, leaving 14 bases between. CDR3 loop: CASSLVGTRRNYGYTF. The CDR3 bases are TGTGCCAGCAGCTTAGTCGGGACACGGAGGAACTATGGCTACACCTTC.

The genes are TRBV3-1 (or the pseudogene TRBV3-2) and TRBJ1-2; 8 bases are a match to TRBD1. The germline CDR1 and CDR2 sequences are LGHDT and YNNKEL (reference sequence). With 5 bases clipped from V and 5 bases from J, the junction kept 10 bases outside the gene matches. The CDR3 has 15 amino acids. CDR3 sequence reads: CASSARGTGLYGYTF. The DNA for the CDR3 is TGTGCCAGCAGCGCCCGGGGGACAGGATTATATGGCTACACCTTC.

The V and J genes are TRBV19 and TRBJ1-1; 10 positions match TRBD1. The J segment lost 5 bases and the V segment lost 7 bases, leaving 7 bases of the junction unmatched. The CDR3 length is 14 residues. From germline, CDR1 is LNHDA and CDR2 SQIVND (reference sequence). The CDR3 loop is CASKWDRGWTEAFF. CDR3 DNA sequence: TGTGCCAGTAAATGGGACAGGGGATGGACTGAAGCTTTCTTT.

The chain links TRBV2 to TRBJ1-5, with unresolved D. Germline V gene data show CDR1 as SNHLY and CDR2 as FYNNEI. V was trimmed by 4 bases and J by 0 bases, leaving 16 bases between them. The CDR3 covers 17 residues. The CDR3 here is CASSVGTRGYSNQPQHF. CDR3 nucleotide sequence: TGTGCCAGCAGTGTGGGTACCCGGGGATATAGCAATCAGCCCCAGCATTTT.

This chain uses TRBV11-2 with TRBJ1-1, with 8 bases fitting TRBD1. Germline CDR1 reads SGHAT; CDR2 reads FQNNGV. V was clipped by 5 bases and J by 5 bases; unmatched bases: 4. CDR3 size: 13 residues. CDR3 DNA sequence: TGTGCCAGCAGCGCTAACAGGGGGACTGAAGCTTTCTTT. Protein product: CASSANRGTEAFF.

The J gene is TRBJ2-7, the V gene TRBV11-1; D is possibly TRBD2 (6 bases). The V end was cut by 6 bases, the J end by 1 base, with 16 bases between. Germline CDR1 reads SGHAT; CDR2 reads FQDESV (reference sequence). The CDR3 extends over 15 amino acids. DNA of the CDR3: TGTGCCAGCAGTGGTATCGGGAGTTATTCCTACGAGCAGTACTTC. Translation gives CASSGIGSYSYEQYF.

The V and J genes are TRBV7-6 and TRBJ2-1; 7 positions match TRBD2. With V trimmed by 1 base and J by 5 bases, 5 bases remained unmatched. CDR1 is SGHVS and CDR2 is FNYEAQ in the germline V gene. This CDR3 region has 15 residues. The CDR3 loop reads CASSLVGGSNNEQFF. The CDR3 bases are TGTGCCAGCAGCTTAGTGGGAGGGTCGAACAATGAGCAGTTCTTC.

The rearrangement links TRBV5-6 to TRBJ1-2; 8 bases agree with TRBD1. From germline, CDR1 is SGHDT and CDR2 YYEEEE. CDR3 length equals 13 residues. Unmatched junction bases numbered 6, after V lost 4 bases and J lost 7 bases. CDR3 amino acids: CASSPGTGVGYTF. The CDR3 nucleotides are TGTGCCAGCAGCCCCGGGACAGGAGTTGGCTACACCTTC.

V gene TRBV19 combines with J gene TRBJ1-1, with 7 bases lining up with TRBD1. The CDR3 runs 14 residues. J lost 5 bases, V lost 5 bases, and 8 bases had no gene match. Germline V CDR1 and CDR2: LNHDA, SQIVND (reference sequence). CDR3 sequence reads: CASSLTGVGTEAFF. Here the CDR3 DNA reads TGTGCCAGTAGTCTAACAGGGGTTGGGACTGAAGCTTTCTTT.

The chain couples TRBV28 to TRBJ2-5; 8 nucleotides match TRBD2. From germline, CDR1 is MDHEN and CDR2 SYDVKM. V dropped 8 bases and J dropped 4; count of bases not matched to a gene: 9. The CDR3 is 14 amino acids. CDR3 protein: CASSRGGSVETQYF. The DNA of the CDR3 is TGTGCCAGCTCTCGGGGGGGCTCGGTAGAGACCCAGTACTTC.

This clone appeared a single time. The V gene is TRBV5-5, the J gene TRBJ1-2; D ambiguous. The germline V gene encodes CDR1 SGHKS and CDR2 YYEKEE (reference sequence). The V gene lost 6 bases and the J gene lost 2 bases, with 11 bases spanning the gap. CDR3 length equals 13 residues. CDR3 protein: CASNSGKNYGYTF. The CDR3 DNA is TGTGCCAGCAACTCCGGGAAGAACTATGGCTACACCTTC.

This chain connects TRBV5-1 to TRBJ1-1; maybe TRBD1 (5 bases). The CDR3 extends over 14 amino acids. V dropped 0 bases and J dropped 5 bases, with 11 bases sitting between them. Per the germline V gene, CDR1 is SGHRS and CDR2 is YFSETQ. This chain's CDR3 is CASSLEGPGTEAFF. The CDR3 region has the DNA TGCGCCAGCAGCTTGGAGGGCCCAGGGACTGAAGCTTTCTTT.

This clone was seen only a few times. J is TRBJ1-3 and V is TRBV30; D not certain. This CDR3 comprises 17 residues. V was clipped by 6 bases and J by 1 base, with 22 bases between them. Germline V gene data show CDR1 as GTSNPN and CDR2 as SVGIG (reference sequence). The CDR3 bases are TGTGCCTGCGCCCCCCCGGGATTACCCCTATCTGGAAACACCATATATTTT. As protein: CACAPPGLPLSGNTIYF.

This chain connects TRBV19 to TRBJ1-6; D possibly corresponds to TRBD1 (5 bases). This CDR3 has 16 residues. Trimming took 3 bases from V and 8 from J, leaving 17 bases between them. Germline V gene data show CDR1 as LNHDA and CDR2 as SQIVND (reference sequence). The DNA of the CDR3 is TGTGCCAGTAGTATGAATGGAGGGGACGGGCATTCACCCCTCCACTTT. Its translation is CASSMNGGDGHSPLHF.

This clone was counted only a few times. The chain recombines TRBV2 with TRBJ1-2, with 11 bases lining up with TRBD1. V lost 4 bases, J lost 7 bases, and 5 bases stayed unmatched. This CDR3 is built from 14 residues. Per germline, CDR1 SNHLY and CDR2 FYNNEI. CDR3 bases: TGTGCCAGCAGTGTGGGACAGGGGGAAGGTGGCTACACCTTC. This gives the protein CASSVGQGEGGYTF.

The chain carries TRBV5-1 and TRBJ2-3; perhaps TRBD1 as D (6 bases). Germline-derived CDR1 and CDR2 are SGHRS and YFSETQ. The CDR3 spans 15 residues. V lost 2 bases and J lost 4, with 14 bases in between. The CDR3, as DNA: TGCGCCAGCAGCTTAGGGGGAACAAAAGCAGATACGCAGTATTTT. Translating gives CASSLGGTKADTQYF. Together with reference TRBV5-1 and TRBJ2-3, the CDR3 gives the full variable domain: KAGVTQTPRYLIKTRGQQVTLSCSPISGHRSVSWYQQTPGQGLQFLFEYFSETQRNKGNFPGRFSGRQFSNSRSEMNVSTLELGDSALYLCASSLGGTKADTQYFGPGTRLTVL.

This chain uses TRBV7-3 with TRBJ2-1; 8 bases map to TRBD2. Trimming at V came to 5 bases and at J to 4 bases, leaving 7 bases not matched to a gene. Germline V gives CDR1 SGHTA, CDR2 FQGTGA. The CDR3 covers 15 residues. The CDR3 sequence: CASSLGVAGYNEQFF. The CDR3 DNA reads TGTGCCAGCAGCCTCGGGGTAGCGGGGTACAATGAGCAGTTCTTC.

The V call is TRBV11-1, the J call TRBJ2-3; 7 bases match TRBD2. The CDR3 length is 16 residues. The V gene's germline CDR1 is SGHAT and CDR2 FQDESV (reference sequence). With 5 bases clipped from V and 0 bases from J, the junction kept 8 bases outside the gene matches. The CDR3 region has the DNA TGTGCCAGCAGCGCCACCGGGACTATTAGCACAGATACGCAGTATTTT. Translation: CASSATGTISTDTQYF.